This is a list of T cell receptor beta chains from one sample in a study of blood T cell repertoires in COVID-19. The data were produced by immunoSEQ multiplex PCR, yet TCRdb's version contains in-frame clones alone and is incomplete. Of approximately 400,000 clones listed, more than 75% are singletons. The sample consisted of PBMCs or T cells enriched from blood (not recorded which). Receptors were obtained from a young woman who had recovered from COVID-19. The CDR3 runs from the conserved cysteine through the conserved F or W. Fields, in order: D gene, V gene, clone size, J gene, CDR3 length, CDR3 DNA, CDR3 protein. A D gene is named only where the DNA matches it firmly. The size entry is marked missing in some rows and otherwise reads once, few, many or a size class.

d_gene: .; v_gene: TRBV7-9; abundance: .; j_gene: TRBJ1-3; len: 15; CDR3nt: TGTGCCAGCAGCCCCGGGTTAAACCGTGGAAACACCATATATTTT; CDR3aa: CASSPGLNRGNTIYF
d_gene: .; v_gene: TRBV19; abundance: .; j_gene: TRBJ2-3; len: 14; CDR3nt: TGTGCCAGTAGTATTTACAGGGGCACAGATACGCAGTATTTT; CDR3aa: CASSIYRGTDTQYF
d_gene: .; v_gene: TRBV30; abundance: .; j_gene: TRBJ1-2; len: 17; CDR3nt: TGTGCCTGGACTCCACGTCGACAGCTACTCCCTAACTATGGCTACACCTTC; CDR3aa: CAWTPRRQLLPNYGYTF
d_gene: TRBD1; v_gene: TRBV7-2; abundance: .; j_gene: TRBJ2-6; len: 16; CDR3nt: TGTGCCAGCAGCTTCCTACAGGGGGCTGGGGCCAACGTCCTGACTTTC; CDR3aa: CASSFLQGAGANVLTF
d_gene: .; v_gene: TRBV5-6; abundance: .; j_gene: TRBJ1-1; len: 15; CDR3nt: TGTGCCAGCAGCGGGCCCGGGGACATTAACACTGAAGCTTTCTTT; CDR3aa: CASSGPGDINTEAFF
d_gene: TRBD1; v_gene: TRBV4-1; abundance: .; j_gene: TRBJ1-2; len: 15; CDR3nt: TGCGCCAGCAGCCGAGAGCACAGGGGGGGCGGTGGCTACACCTTC; CDR3aa: CASSREHRGGGGYTF
d_gene: .; v_gene: TRBV10-1; abundance: .; j_gene: TRBJ2-7; len: 13; CDR3nt: TGCGCCAGCCTAAGGGCGACAGACTACGAGCAGTACTTC; CDR3aa: CASLRATDYEQYF
d_gene: TRBD1; v_gene: TRBV5-1; abundance: .; j_gene: TRBJ1-6; len: 15; CDR3nt: TGCGCCAGCAGGCAAGACAGGGCTCATAATTCACCCCTCCACTTT; CDR3aa: CASRQDRAHNSPLHF
d_gene: TRBD1; v_gene: TRBV10-2; abundance: .; j_gene: TRBJ2-7; len: 13; CDR3nt: TGCGCCAGCAGCGGGACAGGGGCCTACGAGCAGTACTTC; CDR3aa: CASSGTGAYEQYF
d_gene: .; v_gene: TRBV6-5; abundance: .; j_gene: TRBJ1-5; len: 14; CDR3nt: .; CDR3aa: CASSTSGVRQPQHF
d_gene: .; v_gene: TRBV9; abundance: .; j_gene: TRBJ1-2; len: 15; CDR3nt: TGTGCCAGCAGCGTAGGACAACTGGATGACTATGGCTACACCTTC; CDR3aa: CASSVGQLDDYGYTF
d_gene: .; v_gene: TRBV4-1; abundance: .; j_gene: TRBJ2-2; len: 15; CDR3nt: TGCGCCAGCAGCCCAGGACAGACGAACACCGGGGAGCTGTTTTTT; CDR3aa: CASSPGQTNTGELFF
d_gene: .; v_gene: TRBV3-1/TRBV3-2; abundance: .; j_gene: TRBJ1-2; len: 13; CDR3nt: TGTGCCAGCAGCCAAGCGGGGAGTTATGGCTACACCTTC; CDR3aa: CASSQAGSYGYTF
d_gene: .; v_gene: TRBV7-9; abundance: .; j_gene: TRBJ1-6; len: 13; CDR3nt: TGTGCCAGCAGCTTAGAGGGGGTTTCACCCCTCCACTTT; CDR3aa: CASSLEGVSPLHF
d_gene: .; v_gene: TRBV6-1; abundance: .; j_gene: TRBJ1-1; len: 13; CDR3nt: TGTGCCAGCAGTGAGATAGTGAACACTGAAGCTTTCTTT; CDR3aa: CASSEIVNTEAFF
d_gene: .; v_gene: TRBV10-3; abundance: .; j_gene: TRBJ1-2; len: 13; CDR3nt: TGTGCCATCAGTGATTTCGGGGGGAATGGCTACACCTTC; CDR3aa: CAISDFGGNGYTF
d_gene: .; v_gene: TRBV4-1; abundance: .; j_gene: TRBJ1-2; len: 16; CDR3nt: TGCGCCAGCAGCCAAGATCCAAGGGGACTAAACTATGGCTACACCTTC; CDR3aa: CASSQDPRGLNYGYTF
d_gene: .; v_gene: TRBV21-1; abundance: .; j_gene: TRBJ1-5; len: 18; CDR3nt: TGTGCCAGCAGCAAAGTTCTCCGGGCCGGGGTTAACAATCAGCCCCAGCATTTT; CDR3aa: CASSKVLRAGVNNQPQHF
d_gene: TRBD1; v_gene: TRBV5-5; abundance: .; j_gene: TRBJ1-1; len: 13; CDR3nt: TGTGCCAGCAGGGGACAGGGTAGCACTGAAGCTTTCTTT; CDR3aa: CASRGQGSTEAFF
d_gene: TRBD1; v_gene: TRBV7-9; abundance: .; j_gene: TRBJ1-2; len: 16; CDR3nt: TGTGCCAGCAGCGCCCCCCCGGGACAGTCGGACTATGGCTACACCTTC; CDR3aa: CASSAPPGQSDYGYTF
d_gene: .; v_gene: TRBV2; abundance: .; j_gene: TRBJ2-1; len: 17; CDR3nt: TGTGCCAGCATCGGGGTTGGGACACTACTCTCCTACAATGAGCAGTTCTTC; CDR3aa: CASIGVGTLLSYNEQFF
d_gene: .; v_gene: TRBV21-1; abundance: .; j_gene: TRBJ1-2; len: 24; CDR3nt: TGTGCCAGCAGCAAATCCGAAAGCGGACCCCTGGACAGGCCAAAAATGCAGGGCCGCTATGGCTACACCTTC; CDR3aa: CASSKSESGPLDRPKMQGRYGYTF
d_gene: TRBD1; v_gene: TRBV4-2; abundance: .; j_gene: TRBJ1-1; len: 18; CDR3nt: TGTGCCAGCAGCCGAAAACCGGGACAGGCCTTAATGAACACTGAAGCTTTCTTT; CDR3aa: CASSRKPGQALMNTEAFF
d_gene: .; v_gene: TRBV27; abundance: .; j_gene: TRBJ1-3; len: 15; CDR3nt: TGTGCCAGCAGTTTATTCAGGGTAAAGAGGAACACCATATATTTT; CDR3aa: CASSLFRVKRNTIYF
d_gene: .; v_gene: TRBV24-1; abundance: .; j_gene: TRBJ1-5; len: 13; CDR3nt: TGTGCCACCAGTGGGATCAGGCTTCAGCCCCAGCATTTT; CDR3aa: CATSGIRLQPQHF
d_gene: .; v_gene: TRBV29-1; abundance: .; j_gene: TRBJ1-1; len: 12; CDR3nt: TGCAGCGTAAGACAGGAGAACACTGAAGCTTTCTTT; CDR3aa: CSVRQENTEAFF
d_gene: .; v_gene: TRBV2; abundance: .; j_gene: TRBJ1-5; len: 14; CDR3nt: TGTGCCAGCAGCCGGTCAGGTATCAATCAGCCCCAGCATTTT; CDR3aa: CASSRSGINQPQHF
d_gene: .; v_gene: TRBV9; abundance: .; j_gene: TRBJ1-3; len: 15; CDR3nt: TGTGCCAGCAGCGTAGGTGGAACAGTTGGAAACACCATATATTTT; CDR3aa: CASSVGGTVGNTIYF
d_gene: .; v_gene: TRBV30; abundance: .; j_gene: TRBJ1-6; len: 13; CDR3nt: TGTGCCTGGAGTCCAGGGGCAGATTCACCCCTCCACTTT; CDR3aa: CAWSPGADSPLHF
d_gene: TRBD1; v_gene: TRBV4-1; abundance: .; j_gene: TRBJ1-2; len: 14; CDR3nt: TGCGCCAGCAGCCCACCCGGGACAGCTTATGGCTACACCTTC; CDR3aa: CASSPPGTAYGYTF
d_gene: .; v_gene: TRBV4-1; abundance: .; j_gene: TRBJ1-1; len: 13; CDR3nt: TGCGCCAGCAGCCAAGAGTCGGGGGCTGAAGCTTTCTTT; CDR3aa: CASSQESGAEAFF
d_gene: .; v_gene: TRBV25-1; abundance: once; j_gene: TRBJ1-2; len: 12; CDR3nt: TGTGCCAGCAGTTACGGTGCGGGGTCAAAGACCTTC; CDR3aa: CASSYGAGSKTF
d_gene: .; v_gene: TRBV5-1; abundance: .; j_gene: TRBJ1-1; len: 16; CDR3nt: TGCGCCAGCAGCGCCCCGACGGGGGTGTGGGACACTGAAGCTTTCTTT; CDR3aa: CASSAPTGVWDTEAFF
d_gene: .; v_gene: TRBV4-1; abundance: .; j_gene: TRBJ1-1; len: 13; CDR3nt: TGCGCCAGCAGTCGACAGACGAACACTGAAGCTTTCTTT; CDR3aa: CASSRQTNTEAFF
d_gene: .; v_gene: TRBV30; abundance: .; j_gene: TRBJ2-2; len: 11; CDR3nt: TGTGCCTGGAGCCCGACTAGGGAGCTGTTTTTT; CDR3aa: CAWSPTRELFF
d_gene: TRBD1; v_gene: TRBV7-8; abundance: .; j_gene: TRBJ1-4; len: 19; CDR3nt: TGTGCCAGCAGCCCTTGGGACAGGCCGGGCGGATTTAAAGTGGAAAAACTGTTTTTT; CDR3aa: CASSPWDRPGGFKVEKLFF
d_gene: TRBD1; v_gene: TRBV5-6; abundance: once; j_gene: TRBJ2-2; len: 15; CDR3nt: TGTGCCAGCAGCTTGGGACAGGGGGCGAACGGGGAGCTGTTTTTT; CDR3aa: CASSLGQGANGELFF
d_gene: TRBD1; v_gene: TRBV24-1; abundance: once; j_gene: TRBJ1-5; len: 16; CDR3nt: TGTGCCACCAGTGACGCAAGCACAGGGGGCAATCAGCCCCAGCATTTT; CDR3aa: CATSDASTGGNQPQHF
d_gene: .; v_gene: TRBV11-1; abundance: .; j_gene: TRBJ1-1; len: 14; CDR3nt: TGTGCCAGCAGGAAAAACAGGGCGTTGACTGAAGCTTTCTTT; CDR3aa: CASRKNRALTEAFF
d_gene: .; v_gene: TRBV19; abundance: .; j_gene: TRBJ1-5; len: 15; CDR3nt: TGTGCCAGTAGTCTCGAGGACGGAGCGGTGCGGCCCCAGCATTTT; CDR3aa: CASSLEDGAVRPQHF
d_gene: .; v_gene: TRBV4-2; abundance: .; j_gene: TRBJ1-5; len: 15; CDR3nt: TGTGCCAGCAGCCAAGGGCGGGGTAGCAATCAGCCCCAGCATTTT; CDR3aa: CASSQGRGSNQPQHF
d_gene: .; v_gene: TRBV10-1; abundance: .; j_gene: TRBJ2-1; len: 15; CDR3nt: TGCGCCAGCAGGGACAGCGCCTTATCGAACAATGAGCAGTTCTTC; CDR3aa: CASRDSALSNNEQFF
d_gene: TRBD1; v_gene: TRBV4-1; abundance: .; j_gene: TRBJ2-3; len: 15; CDR3nt: TGCGCCAGCAGGAACCAGGGGGCTGGCACAGATACGCAGTATTTT; CDR3aa: CASRNQGAGTDTQYF
d_gene: .; v_gene: TRBV6-6; abundance: .; j_gene: TRBJ1-2; len: 13; CDR3nt: TGTGCCAGCAGTTACTTAACCGCCGGAGAATTCACCTTC; CDR3aa: CASSYLTAGEFTF
d_gene: .; v_gene: TRBV7-2; abundance: .; j_gene: TRBJ1-5; len: 15; CDR3nt: TGTGCCAGCAGCCAAGATTCCGGGGTCGGTCAGCCCCAGCATTTT; CDR3aa: CASSQDSGVGQPQHF
d_gene: .; v_gene: TRBV19; abundance: .; j_gene: TRBJ1-2; len: 13; CDR3nt: TGTGCCAGTAGTATTCGGGGAAACTATGGCTACACCTTC; CDR3aa: CASSIRGNYGYTF
d_gene: .; v_gene: TRBV29-1; abundance: .; j_gene: TRBJ1-1; len: 14; CDR3nt: TGCAGCGTTGATTGGGGGAGGTTTGACACTGAAGCTTTCTTT; CDR3aa: CSVDWGRFDTEAFF
d_gene: TRBD1; v_gene: TRBV14; abundance: .; j_gene: TRBJ2-2; len: 17; CDR3nt: TGTGCCAGCAGCCAACTGGGACAGGGGCGAAACACCGGGGAGCTGTTTTTT; CDR3aa: CASSQLGQGRNTGELFF
d_gene: .; v_gene: TRBV3-1/TRBV3-2; abundance: .; j_gene: TRBJ2-7; len: 14; CDR3nt: TGTGCCAGCAGCCAAGTGTTCCGGGCCTACGAGCAGTACTTC; CDR3aa: CASSQVFRAYEQYF